These 16 T cell receptor beta chains originate from one sample sequenced in a study of naive CD8 T cells in extremely preterm neonates. Assay used: immunoSEQ multiplex PCR; TCRdb lists only in-frame clones, some missing. The table has 5,000 to 6,500 clones, approximately 97% seen once. The source material was naive CD8+ T cells from blood. These receptors came from a human donor in good health.

The chain recombines TRBV27 with TRBJ2-3; perhaps TRBD1 as D (5 bases). The CDR3 runs to 15 residues. The V and J ends lost 5 bases and 1 base respectively, with 13 bases between them. From germline, CDR1 is MNHEY and CDR2 SMNVEV (reference sequence). This CDR3 reads CASSQQGYGTDTQYF. The DNA of the CDR3 is TGTGCCAGCAGTCAGCAGGGATATGGCACAGATACGCAGTATTTT.

The gene calls are TRBV21-1 and TRBJ2-7; the D call TRBD2 from the table was never checked on the DNA. TRBV21-1 is assigned pseudogene status. There are 12 residues in the CDR3. The CDR3 sequence: CASSAQEDEQYV. CDR3 nucleotides: TGTGCCAGCAGCGCCCAGGAGGACGAGCAGTACGTC.

CDR3 nucleotides: TGCAGCGTTGAAGACGGCAGGGGGCGATACAATGAGCAGTTCTTC. Amino acids: CSVEDGRGRYNEQFF. The chain carries TRBV29-1 and TRBJ2-1; 8 bases are a match to TRBD1. Germline V lookup: CDR1 SQVTM, CDR2 ANQGSEA. CDR3 size: 15 residues. Trimming removed 0 bases from V and 4 bases from J; junction bases left unmatched: 5.

V is TRBV6-5 and J is TRBJ1-2, with D uncertain. This CDR3 contains 13 residues. V lost 0 bases and J lost 3, with 5 bases in between. CDR1 MNHEY and CDR2 SVGAGI come from the germline V gene. The CDR3 region has the DNA TGTGCCAGCAGTTACTCTCCTTACTATGGCTACACCTTC. Amino acids: CASSYSPYYGYTF.

The rearrangement uses TRBV27 and TRBJ2-7, with TRBD2 matching 7 bases. The CDR3 contains 15 residues. V dropped 5 bases and J dropped 0; count of bases not matched to a gene: 7. The germline V gene encodes CDR1 MNHEY and CDR2 SMNVEV (reference sequence). The CDR3: CASSRSGGGSYEQYV. The CDR3 nucleotides are TGTGCCAGCAGTCGATCGGGGGGAGGCTCCTACGAGCAGTACGTC.

The V call is TRBV7-9, the J call TRBJ2-7, with TRBD1 as a possible D gene (7 bases). CDR1 SEHNR and CDR2 FQNEAQ come from the germline V gene (reference sequence). V gave up 6 bases and J gave up 2 bases, with 14 bases separating them. The CDR3 is 14 amino acids. CDR3 nucleotides: TGTGCCAGCAGTCCTCCAGGGGGGACCTACGAGCAGTACTTC. Translation gives CASSPPGGTYEQYF.

The DNA of the CDR3 is TGTGCCACCAGCAGGGATCAGGGGGAGGAGCAGTACGTC. Its protein product is CATSRDQGEEQYV. The rearrangement uses TRBV15 and TRBJ2-7, with 7 bases identical to TRBD1. Looked up from germline, CDR1 is LNHNV and CDR2 is YYDKDF (reference sequence). J was trimmed by 7 bases and V by 3 bases; bases with no gene match: 6. The CDR3 sequence is 13 residues long.

This sequence joins TRBV28 and TRBJ1-1; 7 bases map to TRBD1. Germline V gene lookup returns CDR1 MDHEN and CDR2 SYDVKM. V gave up 3 bases and J gave up 0 bases; unmatched junction bases: 7. The CDR3 totals 16 residues. CDR3 region: CASSFYRGAMNTEAFF. The DNA of the CDR3 is TGTGCCAGCAGTTTTTACAGGGGAGCAATGAACACTGAAGCTTTCTTT.

This chain uses TRBV5-1 with TRBJ1-1; 9 nucleotides align to TRBD1. CDR1 is SGHRS and CDR2 is YFSETQ in the germline V gene. The CDR3 contains 14 residues. J gave up 4 bases and V 4 bases, and 5 bases lay outside the gene matches. The CDR3, as DNA: TGCGCCAGCAGCGGGAGGGACAGGGCCACTGAAGCTTTCTTT. As protein: CASSGRDRATEAFF.

Written as DNA, the CDR3 is TGTGCCAGCAGCGTAGGTGACTTCCCCTCTGGAAACACCATATATTTT. Translating it yields CASSVGDFPSGNTIYF. The gene calls are TRBV9 and TRBJ1-3, with D unresolved. V lost 0 bases and J lost 0, with 10 bases in between. This CDR3 comprises 16 residues. From germline, CDR1 is SGDLS and CDR2 YYNGEE.

The chain uses TRBV9 and TRBJ2-2; D call uncertain. V was trimmed by 1 base and J by 6 bases, leaving 7 bases between them. The germline gives CDR1 SGDLS, CDR2 YYNGEE. This CDR3 has 13 residues. The CDR3 region is CASSVRSPGELFF. CDR3 sequence (DNA): TGTGCCAGCAGCGTACGTTCCCCCGGGGAGCTGTTTTTT.

V usage is TRBV23-1 and J usage is TRBJ1-3, with a tentative D call TRBD1 (5 bases). TRBV23-1 is given ORF status, its function remaining uncertain. V was cut by 4 bases and J by 4 bases, with 8 bases left in between. The CDR3 totals 13 residues. Here the CDR3 reads CASSRAGGNTIYF. DNA of the CDR3: TGCGCCAGCAGTCGTGCAGGGGGAAACACCATATATTTT.

On this clone: This CDR3 is also generated by other DNA sequences in the sample. The V gene is TRBV23-1, the J gene TRBJ2-5; weak D call: TRBD2 (7 bases). TRBV23-1 is identified as an open reading frame with a role that is uncertain. V lost 11 bases and J lost 7, with 29 bases in between. The CDR3 has 16 residues. CDR3 in DNA: TGCGCCGCTCGAAGGGGGGGCCAGCACTCCCCGGGGACCCAGTACTTC. It translates to CAARRGGQHSPGTQYF.

The chain links TRBV19 to TRBJ2-3; 7 nucleotides line up with TRBD1. CDR1 and CDR2 (germline): LNHDA, SQIVND (reference sequence). CDR3 length equals 16 residues. Trimming cost V 3 bases and J 5 bases; bases outside gene matches: 11. CDR3 region: CASSIVETGFRDTQYF. The CDR3 DNA follows: TGTGCCAGTAGTATTGTAGAGACAGGGTTCAGAGATACGCAGTATTTT.

CDR3 amino acids: CASTLRGAASYEQYF. Written as DNA, the CDR3 is TGTGCCAGCACTTTGCGGGGGGCTGCCTCCTACGAGCAGTACTTC. The rearrangement joins TRBV5-6 to TRBJ2-7; 8 bases agree with TRBD2. The V and J ends lost 6 bases and 0 bases, in that order; junction bases with no gene match: 8. The CDR3 is made up of 15 amino acids. CDR1 is SGHDT, CDR2 YYEEEE, per germline.

The genes are TRBV5-1 and TRBJ2-2, with 7 positions matching TRBD2. Germline assignment: CDR1 SGHRS and CDR2 YFSETQ. Unmatched junction bases numbered 7, after V lost 5 bases and J lost 0 bases. This CDR3 spans 16 amino acids. CDR3 nucleotides: TGCGCCAGCAGGGCCGGGACTACTCCGAACACCGGGGAGCTGTTTTTT. The encoded protein is CASRAGTTPNTGELFF.